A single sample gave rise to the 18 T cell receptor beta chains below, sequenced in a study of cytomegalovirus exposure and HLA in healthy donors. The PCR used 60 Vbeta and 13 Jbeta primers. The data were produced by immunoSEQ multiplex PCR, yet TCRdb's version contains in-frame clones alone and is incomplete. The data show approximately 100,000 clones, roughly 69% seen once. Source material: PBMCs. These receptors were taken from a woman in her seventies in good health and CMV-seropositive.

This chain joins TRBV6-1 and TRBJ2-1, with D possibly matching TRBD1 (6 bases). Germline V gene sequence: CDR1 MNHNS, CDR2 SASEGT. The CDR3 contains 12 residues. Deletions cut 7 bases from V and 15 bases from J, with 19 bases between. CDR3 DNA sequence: TGTGCCAGCATAGGAGGACCCACCAGGGGGTTCTTC. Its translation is CASIGGPTRGFF.

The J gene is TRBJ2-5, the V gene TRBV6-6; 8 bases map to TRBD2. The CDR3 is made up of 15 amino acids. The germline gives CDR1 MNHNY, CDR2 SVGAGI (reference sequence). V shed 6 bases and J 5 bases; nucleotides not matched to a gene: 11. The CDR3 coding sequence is TGTGCCAGCAGGACGTCGGGGGGGGGAGCGGAGACCCAGTACTTC. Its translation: CASRTSGGGAETQYF.

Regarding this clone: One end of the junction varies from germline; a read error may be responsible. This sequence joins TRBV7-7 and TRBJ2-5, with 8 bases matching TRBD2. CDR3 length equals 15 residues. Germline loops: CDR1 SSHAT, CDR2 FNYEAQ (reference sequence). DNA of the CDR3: TGTGCTAGCAGTTCGGGGGGGCGGGGGAGAGAGACCCAGTACTTC. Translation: CASSSGGRGRETQYF. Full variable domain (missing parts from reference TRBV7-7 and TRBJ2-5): GAGVSQSPRYKVTKRGQDVTLRCDPISSHATLYWYQQALGQGPEFLTYFNYEAQPDKSGLPSDRFSAERPEGSISTLTIQRTEQRDSAMYRCASSSGGRGRETQYFGPGTRLLVL.

For the CDR3, the DNA is TGTGCCAGCAGCCCGTTCGCTAGCGGGAGCTCCTACAATGAGCAGTTCTTC. Encoded protein: CASSPFASGSSYNEQFF. The chain combines TRBV14 with TRBJ2-1, with 10 bases fitting TRBD2. Germline V gene sequence: CDR1 SGHDN, CDR2 FVKESK. V dropped 4 bases and J dropped 0; count of bases not matched to a gene: 6. This CDR3 region has 17 residues.

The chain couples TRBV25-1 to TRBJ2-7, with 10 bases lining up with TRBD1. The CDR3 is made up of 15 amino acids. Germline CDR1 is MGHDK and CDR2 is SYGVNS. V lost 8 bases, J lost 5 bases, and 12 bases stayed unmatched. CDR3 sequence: CASSGGGDRGNEQYF. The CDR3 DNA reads TGTGCCAGCTCGGGGGGCGGGGACAGGGGAAACGAGCAGTACTTC.

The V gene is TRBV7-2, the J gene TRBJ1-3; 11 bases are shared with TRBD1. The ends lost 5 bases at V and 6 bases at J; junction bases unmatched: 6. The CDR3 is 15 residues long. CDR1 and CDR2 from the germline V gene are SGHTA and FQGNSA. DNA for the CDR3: TGTGCCAGCAGCCCTCGGACAGGGGGCCCAAACACCATATATTTT. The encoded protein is CASSPRTGGPNTIYF.

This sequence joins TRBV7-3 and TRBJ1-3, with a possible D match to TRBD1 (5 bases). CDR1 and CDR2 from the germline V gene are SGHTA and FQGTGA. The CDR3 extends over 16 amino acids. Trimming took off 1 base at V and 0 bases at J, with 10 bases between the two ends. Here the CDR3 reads CASSLNVGPSGNTIYF. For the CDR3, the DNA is TGTGCCAGCAGCTTAAACGTGGGGCCCTCTGGAAACACCATATATTTT. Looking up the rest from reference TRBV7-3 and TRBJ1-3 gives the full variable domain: GAGVSQTPSNKVTEKGKYVELRCDPISGHTALYWYRQSLGQGPEFLIYFQGTGAADDSGLPNDRFFAVRPEGSVSTLKIQRTERGDSAVYLCASSLNVGPSGNTIYFGEGSWLTVV.

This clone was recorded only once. The CDR3 loop reads CASRPDRGLVSPLHF. CDR3 coding DNA: TGTGCCAGCAGACCGGACAGGGGGCTGGTTTCACCCCTCCACTTT. The V gene is TRBV7-9, the J gene TRBJ1-6; 11 bases match TRBD1. CDR3 length: 15 amino acids. V was pared by 6 bases and J by 9 bases, with 7 bases of the junction left unmatched. Looked up from germline, CDR1 is SEHNR and CDR2 is FQNEAQ (reference sequence).

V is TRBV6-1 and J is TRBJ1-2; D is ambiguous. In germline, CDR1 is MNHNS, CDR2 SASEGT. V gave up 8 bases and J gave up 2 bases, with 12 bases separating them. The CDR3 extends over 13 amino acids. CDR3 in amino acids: CASRMELNYGYTF. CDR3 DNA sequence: TGTGCCAGCCGAATGGAGTTGAACTATGGCTACACCTTC.

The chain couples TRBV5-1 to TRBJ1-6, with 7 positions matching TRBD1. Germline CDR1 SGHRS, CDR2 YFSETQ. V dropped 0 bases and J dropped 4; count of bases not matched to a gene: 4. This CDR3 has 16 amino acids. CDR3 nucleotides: TGCGCCAGCAGCTTGGGAGGGACAGCTTATAATTCACCCCTCCACTTT. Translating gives CASSLGGTAYNSPLHF.

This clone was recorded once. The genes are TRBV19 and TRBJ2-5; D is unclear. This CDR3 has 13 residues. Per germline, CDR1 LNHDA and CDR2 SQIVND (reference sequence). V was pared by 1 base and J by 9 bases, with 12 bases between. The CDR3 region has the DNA TGTGCCAGTAGTATAGTGAACTACCAACCCCAGTACTTC. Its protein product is CASSIVNYQPQYF.

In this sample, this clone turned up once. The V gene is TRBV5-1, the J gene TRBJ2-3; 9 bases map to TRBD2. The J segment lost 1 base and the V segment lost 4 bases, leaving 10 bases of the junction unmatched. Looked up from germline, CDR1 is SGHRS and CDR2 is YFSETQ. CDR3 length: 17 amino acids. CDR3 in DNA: TGCGCCAGCAGCCCGCGGACTAGCGAAATGGGCACAGATACGCAGTATTTT. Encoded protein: CASSPRTSEMGTDTQYF. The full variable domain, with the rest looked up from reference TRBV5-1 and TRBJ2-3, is KAGVTQTPRYLIKTRGQQVTLSCSPISGHRSVSWYQQTPGQGLQFLFEYFSETQRNKGNFPGRFSGRQFSNSRSEMNVSTLELGDSALYLCASSPRTSEMGTDTQYFGPGTRLTVL.

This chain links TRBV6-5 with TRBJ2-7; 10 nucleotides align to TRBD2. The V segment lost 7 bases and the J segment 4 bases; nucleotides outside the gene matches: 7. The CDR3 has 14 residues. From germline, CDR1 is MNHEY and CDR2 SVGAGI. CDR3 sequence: CASIKSGGAYEQYF. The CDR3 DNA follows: TGTGCCAGCATTAAAAGCGGGGGGGCGTACGAGCAGTACTTC.

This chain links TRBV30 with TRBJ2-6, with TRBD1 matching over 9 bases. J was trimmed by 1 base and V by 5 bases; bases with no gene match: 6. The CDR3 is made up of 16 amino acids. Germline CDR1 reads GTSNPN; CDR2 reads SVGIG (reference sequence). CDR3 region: CAWDRGAYSGANVLTF. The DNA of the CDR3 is TGTGCCTGGGACAGGGGGGCTTATTCTGGGGCCAACGTCCTGACTTTC.

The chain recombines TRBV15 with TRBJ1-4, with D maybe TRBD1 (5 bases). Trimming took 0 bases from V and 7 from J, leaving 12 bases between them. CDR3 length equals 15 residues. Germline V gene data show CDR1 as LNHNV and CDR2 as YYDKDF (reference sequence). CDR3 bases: TGTGCCACCAGCAGAGATTTACAGGATTCTGAAAAACTGTTTTTT. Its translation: CATSRDLQDSEKLFF.

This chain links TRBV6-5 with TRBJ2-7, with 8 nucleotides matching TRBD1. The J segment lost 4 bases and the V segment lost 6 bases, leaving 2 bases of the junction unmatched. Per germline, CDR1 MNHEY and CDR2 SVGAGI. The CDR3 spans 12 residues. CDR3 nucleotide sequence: TGTGCCAGCAGCACAGGGGGGTACGAGCAGTACTTC. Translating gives CASSTGGYEQYF.

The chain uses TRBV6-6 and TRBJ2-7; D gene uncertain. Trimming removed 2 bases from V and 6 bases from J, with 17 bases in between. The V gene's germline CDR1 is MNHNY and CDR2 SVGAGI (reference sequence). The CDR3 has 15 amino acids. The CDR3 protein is CASSYDSSAVFEQYF. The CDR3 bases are TGTGCCAGCAGTTACGATAGCTCGGCGGTCTTCGAGCAGTACTTC.

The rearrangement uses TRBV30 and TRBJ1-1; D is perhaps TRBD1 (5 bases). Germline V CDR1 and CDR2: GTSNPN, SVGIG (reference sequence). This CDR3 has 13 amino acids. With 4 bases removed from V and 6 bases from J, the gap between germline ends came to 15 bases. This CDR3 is CAWTPLPGAEAFF. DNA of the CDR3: TGTGCCTGGACCCCTCTTCCGGGGGCTGAAGCTTTCTTT. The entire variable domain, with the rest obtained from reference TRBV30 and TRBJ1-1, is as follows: SQTIHQWPATLVQPVGSPLSLECTVEGTSNPNLYWYRQAAGRGLQLLFYSVGIGQISSEVPQNLSASRPQDRQFILSSKKLLLSDSGFYLCAWTPLPGAEAFFGQGTRLTVV.